Listed here are 2 T cell receptor beta chains from one sample, sequenced in a study of blood T cells in healthy people across ages. A J-beta primer mix and a sample-barcoded 5' primer were used in a second PCR of about 7 to 12 cycles. TCRdb reprocessed the 5' RACE reads via MiXCR and lists one record per CDR3 protein. Among around 1,000,000 distinct CDR3 sequences listed, around 27% were seen once. The same specimen was also included in a second study, on T cells of mothers and their children.

Sequenced: blood. The receptors originated from a girl under 10 years old in good health.

The rearrangement links TRBV5-5 to TRBJ1-3; no reliable D call. CDR1 SGHKS and CDR2 YYEKEE come from the germline V gene (reference sequence). This CDR3 region has 15 residues. The germline V and J ends were trimmed by 0 bases and 2 bases, with 9 bases remaining between them. The DNA of the CDR3 is TGTGCCAGCAGCTTGGTCGGTGTCACTGGAAACACCATATATTTT. This translates into CASSLVGVTGNTIYF.

This clonotype was detected only a few times. The chain links TRBV12-3 or TRBV12-4 to TRBJ2-1; no clear D gene. The CDR3 runs to 15 residues. V dropped 3 bases and J dropped 7 bases, with 16 bases sitting between them. The CDR3 region is CASSLAVGGSNEQFF. The DNA for the CDR3 is TGTGCCAGCAGTTTGGCAGTCGGTGGGTCTAATGAGCAGTTCTTC.